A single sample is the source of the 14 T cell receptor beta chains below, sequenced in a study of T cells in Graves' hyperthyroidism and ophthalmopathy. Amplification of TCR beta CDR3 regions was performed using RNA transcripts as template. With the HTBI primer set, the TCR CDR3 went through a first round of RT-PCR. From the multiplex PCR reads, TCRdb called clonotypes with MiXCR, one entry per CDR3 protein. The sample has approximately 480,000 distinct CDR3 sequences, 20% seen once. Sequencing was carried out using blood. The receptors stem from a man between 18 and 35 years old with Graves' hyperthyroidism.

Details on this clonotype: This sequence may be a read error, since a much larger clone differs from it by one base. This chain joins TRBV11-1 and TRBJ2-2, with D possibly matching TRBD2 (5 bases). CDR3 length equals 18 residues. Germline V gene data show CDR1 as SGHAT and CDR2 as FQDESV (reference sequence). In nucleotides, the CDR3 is TGTGCCAGCAGTCCTGGTCCGTCCGGATCTTTTAACACCGGGGAGCTGCTTTTT. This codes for CASSPGPSGSFNTGELLF.

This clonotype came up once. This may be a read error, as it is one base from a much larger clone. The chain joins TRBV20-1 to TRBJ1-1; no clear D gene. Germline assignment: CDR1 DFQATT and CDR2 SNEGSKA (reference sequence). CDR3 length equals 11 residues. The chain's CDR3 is CSELAVGKACF. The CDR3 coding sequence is TGCAGTGAACTTGCCGTTGGCAAAGCTTGCTTT.

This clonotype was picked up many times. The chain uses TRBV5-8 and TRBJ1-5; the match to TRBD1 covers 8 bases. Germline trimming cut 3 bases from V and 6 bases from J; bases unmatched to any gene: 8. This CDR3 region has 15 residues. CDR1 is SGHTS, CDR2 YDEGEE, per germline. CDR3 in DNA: TGTGCCAGCAGCTCTATTGGACAGGGAAGTCAGCCCCAGCATTTT. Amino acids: CASSSIGQGSQPQHF.

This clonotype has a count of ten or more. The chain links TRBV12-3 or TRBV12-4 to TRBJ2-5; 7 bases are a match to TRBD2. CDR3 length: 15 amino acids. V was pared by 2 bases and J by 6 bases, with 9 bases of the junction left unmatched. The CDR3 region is CASSLYGGIEKTQYF. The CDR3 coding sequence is TGTGCCAGCAGTTTATACGGGGGGATCGAAAAGACCCAGTACTTC.

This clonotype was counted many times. The CDR3 region is CASSAIRGRRTEAFF. For the CDR3, the DNA is TGTGCCAGCAGCGCAATCAGGGGGCGCCGCACTGAAGCTTTCTTT. This sequence joins TRBV11-2 and TRBJ1-1, with 8 bases matching TRBD1. J lost 4 bases, V lost 5 bases, and 9 bases had no gene match. The germline gives CDR1 SGHAT, CDR2 FQNNGV. The CDR3 runs to 15 residues. Drawing the rest from reference TRBV11-2 and TRBJ1-1, the complete variable domain is EAGVAQSPRYKIIEKRQSVAFWCNPISGHATLYWYQQILGQGPKLLIQFQNNGVVDDSQLPKDRFSAERLKGVDSTLKIQPAKLEDSAVYLCASSAIRGRRTEAFFGQGTRLTVV.

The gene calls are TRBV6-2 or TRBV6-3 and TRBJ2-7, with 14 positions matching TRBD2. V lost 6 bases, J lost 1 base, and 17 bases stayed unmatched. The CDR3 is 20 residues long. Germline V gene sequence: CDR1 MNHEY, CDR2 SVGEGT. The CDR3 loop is CASRPDPGTSGSIGSYEQYF. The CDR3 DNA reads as TGTGCCAGCAGACCCGACCCTGGGACTAGCGGGAGTATAGGTTCCTACGAGCAGTACTTC.

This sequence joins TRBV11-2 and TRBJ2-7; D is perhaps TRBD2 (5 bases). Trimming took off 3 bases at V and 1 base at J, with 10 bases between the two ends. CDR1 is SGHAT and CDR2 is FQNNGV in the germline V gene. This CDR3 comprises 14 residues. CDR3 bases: TGTGCCAGCAGCTTTTACGGACTTTCCTACGAGCAGTACTTC. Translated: CASSFYGLSYEQYF.

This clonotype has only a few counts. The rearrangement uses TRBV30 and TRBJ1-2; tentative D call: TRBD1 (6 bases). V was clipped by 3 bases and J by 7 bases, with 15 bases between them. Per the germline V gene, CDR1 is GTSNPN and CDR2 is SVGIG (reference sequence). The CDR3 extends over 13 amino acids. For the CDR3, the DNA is TGTGCCTGGAGGATGGACAGCAACGGTGGCTACACCTTC. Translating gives CAWRMDSNGGYTF.

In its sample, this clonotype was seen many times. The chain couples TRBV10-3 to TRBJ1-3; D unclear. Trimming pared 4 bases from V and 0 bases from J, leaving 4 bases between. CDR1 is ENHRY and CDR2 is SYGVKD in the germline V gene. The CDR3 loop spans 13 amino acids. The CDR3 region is CAISGLSGNTIYF. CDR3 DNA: TGTGCCATCAGTGGACTCTCTGGAAACACCATATATTTT.

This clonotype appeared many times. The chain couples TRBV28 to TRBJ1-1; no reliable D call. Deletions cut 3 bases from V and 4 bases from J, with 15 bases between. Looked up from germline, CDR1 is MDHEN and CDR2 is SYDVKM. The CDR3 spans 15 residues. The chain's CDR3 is CASSFIPYDRTEAFF. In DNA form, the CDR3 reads TGTGCCAGCAGTTTTATCCCTTACGATCGCACTGAAGCTTTCTTT.

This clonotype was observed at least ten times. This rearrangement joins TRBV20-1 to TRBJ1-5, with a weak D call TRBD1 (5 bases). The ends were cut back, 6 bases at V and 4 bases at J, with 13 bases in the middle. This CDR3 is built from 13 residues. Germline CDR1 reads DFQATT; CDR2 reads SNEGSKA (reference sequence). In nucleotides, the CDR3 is TGCAGTGCCCAAGGGGCAGGGAATCAGCCCCAGCATTTT. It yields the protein CSAQGAGNQPQHF.

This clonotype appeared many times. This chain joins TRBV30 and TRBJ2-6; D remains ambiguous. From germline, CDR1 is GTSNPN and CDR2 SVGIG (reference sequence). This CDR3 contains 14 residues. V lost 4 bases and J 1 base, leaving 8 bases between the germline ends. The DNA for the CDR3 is TGTGCCTGGACCCGAGAATCTGGGGCCAACGTCCTGACTTTC. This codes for CAWTRESGANVLTF.

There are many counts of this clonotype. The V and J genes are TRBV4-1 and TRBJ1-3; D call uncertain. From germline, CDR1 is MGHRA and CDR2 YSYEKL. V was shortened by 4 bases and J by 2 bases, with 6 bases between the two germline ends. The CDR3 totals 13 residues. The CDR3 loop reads CASSRLTGNTIYF. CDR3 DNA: TGCGCCAGCAGCCGTTTAACTGGAAACACCATATATTTT.

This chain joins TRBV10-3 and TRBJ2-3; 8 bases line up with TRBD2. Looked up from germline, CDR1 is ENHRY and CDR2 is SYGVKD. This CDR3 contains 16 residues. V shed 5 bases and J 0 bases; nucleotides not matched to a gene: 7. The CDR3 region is CAISNSREVSTDTQYF. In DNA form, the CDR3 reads TGTGCCATCAGTAACTCGCGGGAGGTTAGCACAGATACGCAGTATTTT.